This section outlines one T cell receptor beta chain sequence together with its context. Its antigen is undetermined. This sample was taken from a study of CXCR3-negative and CXCR3-positive naive CD8 T cells. Whole-study results and caveats: Both naive subsets, CXCR3-negative and CXCR3-positive, displayed similar TRBV-TRBJ usage, unlike memory cells.

A CD45RO-CCR7+CD27+CD95- profile was what naive CD8+ T cells displayed. UMI-tagged TRB cDNA libraries were built via 5' RACE. With the 5' RACE reads reprocessed, TCRdb shows one record per CDR3 protein and no DNA. The sample totals 100,000 to 150,000 distinct CDR3 sequences. The CDR3 loop spans 18 amino acids. The germline V gene encodes CDR1 SGHTA and CDR2 FQGNSA. Sequenced input: naive CXCR3- CD8+ T cells from blood. Sample subset: CD45RO-CCR7+CD27+CD95- naive CD8+ T cells lacking CXCR3 (TNR3-). The V and J genes are TRBV7-2 and TRBJ2-3; TCRdb selects TRBD2, and the lack of DNA leaves this call unchecked. This receptor was obtained from a human donor in good health. Some clones in this sample may be carry-over from other donors' samples. The CDR3 here is CASSLIGVLPRQGHTQYF.